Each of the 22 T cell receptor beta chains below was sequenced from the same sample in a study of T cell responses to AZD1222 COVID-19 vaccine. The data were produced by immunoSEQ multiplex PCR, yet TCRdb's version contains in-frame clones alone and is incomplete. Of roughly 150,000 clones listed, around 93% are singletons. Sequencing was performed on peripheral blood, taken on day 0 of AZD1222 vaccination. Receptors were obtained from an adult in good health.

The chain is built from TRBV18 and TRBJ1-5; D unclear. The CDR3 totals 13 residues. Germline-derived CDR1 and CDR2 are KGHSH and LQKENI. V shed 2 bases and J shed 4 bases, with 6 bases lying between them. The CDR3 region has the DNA TGTGCCAGCTCACCAAACAGTAATCAGCCCCAGCATTTT. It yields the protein CASSPNSNQPQHF. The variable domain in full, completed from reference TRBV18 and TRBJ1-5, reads NAGVMQNPRHLVRRRGQEARLRCSPMKGHSHVYWYRQLPEEGLKFMVYLQKENIIDESGMPKERFSAEFPKEGPSILRIQQVVRGDSAAYFCASSPNSNQPQHFGDGTRLSIL.

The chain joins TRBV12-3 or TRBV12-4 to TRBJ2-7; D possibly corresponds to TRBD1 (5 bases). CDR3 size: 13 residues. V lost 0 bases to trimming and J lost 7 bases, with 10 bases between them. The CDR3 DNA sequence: TGTGCCAGCAGTTTAGCGGGGCTTGGGGAGCAGTACTTC. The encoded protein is CASSLAGLGEQYF.

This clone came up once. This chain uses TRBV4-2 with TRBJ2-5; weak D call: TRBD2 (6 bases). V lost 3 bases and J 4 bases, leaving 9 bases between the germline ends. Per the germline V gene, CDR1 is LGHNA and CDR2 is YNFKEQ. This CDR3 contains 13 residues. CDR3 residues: CASSHGAGETQYF. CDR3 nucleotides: TGTGCCAGCAGCCATGGAGCGGGAGAGACCCAGTACTTC.

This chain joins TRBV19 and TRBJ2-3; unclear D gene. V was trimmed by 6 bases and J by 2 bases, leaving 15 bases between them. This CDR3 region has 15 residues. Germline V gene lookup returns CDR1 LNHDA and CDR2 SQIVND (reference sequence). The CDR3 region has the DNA TGTGCCAGTAGAGGTACCTACCCGGTCACAGATACGCAGTATTTT. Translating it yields CASRGTYPVTDTQYF.

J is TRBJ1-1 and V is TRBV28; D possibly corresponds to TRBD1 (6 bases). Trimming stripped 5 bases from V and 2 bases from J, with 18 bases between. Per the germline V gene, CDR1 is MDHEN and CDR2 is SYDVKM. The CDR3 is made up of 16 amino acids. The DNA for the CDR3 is TGTGCCAGCAGTCCCATACAGGGATTCGGAAACACTGAAGCTTTCTTT. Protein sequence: CASSPIQGFGNTEAFF.

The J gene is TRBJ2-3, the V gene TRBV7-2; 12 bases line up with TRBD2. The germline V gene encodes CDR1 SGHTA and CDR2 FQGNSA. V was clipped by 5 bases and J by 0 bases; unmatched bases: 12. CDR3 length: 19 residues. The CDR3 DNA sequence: TGTGCCAGCAGCCTCGGACTAGCGGGGTACCACACGAGCACAGATACGCAGTATTTT. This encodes CASSLGLAGYHTSTDTQYF.

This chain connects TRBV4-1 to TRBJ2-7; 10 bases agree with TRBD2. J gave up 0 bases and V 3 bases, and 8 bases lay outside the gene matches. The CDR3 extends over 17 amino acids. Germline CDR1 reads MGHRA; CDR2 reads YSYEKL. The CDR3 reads CASSHESGTSASYEQYF. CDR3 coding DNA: TGCGCCAGCAGCCATGAATCCGGGACTAGCGCCTCCTACGAGCAGTACTTC.

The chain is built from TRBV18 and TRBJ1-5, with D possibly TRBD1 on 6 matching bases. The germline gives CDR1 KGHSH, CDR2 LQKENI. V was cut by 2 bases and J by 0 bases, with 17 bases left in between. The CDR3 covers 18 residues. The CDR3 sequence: CASSPAGGGIISNQPQHF. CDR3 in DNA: TGTGCCAGCTCACCAGCGGGGGGCGGGATTATTAGCAATCAGCCCCAGCATTTT.

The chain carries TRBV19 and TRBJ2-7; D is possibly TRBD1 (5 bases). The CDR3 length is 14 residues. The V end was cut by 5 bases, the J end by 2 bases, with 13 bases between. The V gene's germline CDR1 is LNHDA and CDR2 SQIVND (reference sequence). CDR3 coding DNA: TGTGCCAGTAGTGGCAGGGCTGCCCCCTACGAGCAGTACTTC. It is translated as CASSGRAAPYEQYF.

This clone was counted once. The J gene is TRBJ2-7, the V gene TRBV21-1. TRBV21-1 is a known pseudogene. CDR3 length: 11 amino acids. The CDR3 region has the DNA TGTGCCAGCAGCAAACCGACCGAGCAGTACTTC. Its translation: CASSKPTEQYF.

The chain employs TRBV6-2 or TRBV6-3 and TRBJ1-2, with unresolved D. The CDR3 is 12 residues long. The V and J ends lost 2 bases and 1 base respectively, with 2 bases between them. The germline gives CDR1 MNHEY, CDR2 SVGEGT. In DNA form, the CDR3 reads TGTGCCAGCAGTTACAGTAACTATGGCTACACCTTC. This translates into CASSYSNYGYTF.

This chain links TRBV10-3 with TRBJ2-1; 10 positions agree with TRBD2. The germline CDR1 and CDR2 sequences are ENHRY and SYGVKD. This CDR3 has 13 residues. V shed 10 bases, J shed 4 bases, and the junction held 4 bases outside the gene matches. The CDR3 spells CATWTSGYNEQFF. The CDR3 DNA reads TGTGCCACCTGGACTAGCGGATACAATGAGCAGTTCTTC.

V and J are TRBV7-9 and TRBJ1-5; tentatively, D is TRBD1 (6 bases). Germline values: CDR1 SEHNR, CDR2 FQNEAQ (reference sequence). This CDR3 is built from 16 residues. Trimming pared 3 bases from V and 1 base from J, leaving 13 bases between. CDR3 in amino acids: CASSFDQGLSNQPQHF. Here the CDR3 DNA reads TGTGCCAGCAGCTTCGATCAGGGGTTAAGCAATCAGCCCCAGCATTTT. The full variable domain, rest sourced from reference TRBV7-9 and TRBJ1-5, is DTGVSQNPRHKITKRGQNVTFRCDPISEHNRLYWYRQTLGQGPEFLTYFQNEAQLEKSRLLSDRFSAERPKGSFSTLEIQRTEQGDSAMYLCASSFDQGLSNQPQHFGDGTRLSIL.

The DNA for the CDR3 is TGTGCCAGCAGCCACCGGTCGACCGAGGTCTACGAGCAGTACTTC. It is translated as CASSHRSTEVYEQYF. The chain combines TRBV7-9 with TRBJ2-7, with D hard to call. The CDR3 covers 15 residues. V lost 5 bases and J lost 3, with 17 bases in between. In germline, CDR1 is SEHNR, CDR2 FQNEAQ (reference sequence).

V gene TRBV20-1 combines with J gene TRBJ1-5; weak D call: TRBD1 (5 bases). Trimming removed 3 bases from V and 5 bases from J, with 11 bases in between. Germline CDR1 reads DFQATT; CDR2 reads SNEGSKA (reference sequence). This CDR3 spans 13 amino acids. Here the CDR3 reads CSASQGSDQPQHF. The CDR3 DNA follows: TGCAGTGCTAGTCAGGGTTCGGATCAGCCCCAGCATTTT.

The CDR3, as DNA: TGTGCCAGCAGCCGACAATTAGCGGCAGACTACAATGAGCAGTTCTTC. This gives the protein CASSRQLAADYNEQFF. V gene TRBV11-2 combines with J gene TRBJ2-1, with D possibly being TRBD2 (6 bases). The germline V and J ends were trimmed by 5 bases and 3 bases, with 17 bases remaining between them. Germline lookup yields CDR1 SGHAT and CDR2 FQNNGV. This CDR3 is built from 16 residues.

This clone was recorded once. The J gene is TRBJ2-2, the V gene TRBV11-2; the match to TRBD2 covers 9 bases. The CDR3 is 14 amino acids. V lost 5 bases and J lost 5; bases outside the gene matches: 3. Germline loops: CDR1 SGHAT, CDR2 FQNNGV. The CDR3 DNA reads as TGTGCCAGCAGCCAGGGACTAGCAACCGGGGAGCTGTTTTTT. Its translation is CASSQGLATGELFF.

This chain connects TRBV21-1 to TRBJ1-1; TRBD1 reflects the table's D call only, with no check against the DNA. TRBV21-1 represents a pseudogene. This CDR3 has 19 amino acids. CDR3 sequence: CASSKIGRGQEKVNTEAFF. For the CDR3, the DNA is TGTGCCAGCAGCAAAATTGGGCGGGGACAGGAAAAGGTTAACACTGAAGCTTTCTTT.

The CDR3 is CASSARGIGIYNEQFF. CDR3 sequence (DNA): TGTGCCAGCAGCGCCAGGGGGATTGGAATCTACAATGAGCAGTTCTTC. The chain combines TRBV7-2 with TRBJ2-1; 7 bases align to TRBD1. CDR3 size: 16 residues. After removal of 5 bases from V and 3 bases from J, the junction contained 10 bases not matched to a gene. Germline CDR1 is SGHTA and CDR2 is FQGNSA.

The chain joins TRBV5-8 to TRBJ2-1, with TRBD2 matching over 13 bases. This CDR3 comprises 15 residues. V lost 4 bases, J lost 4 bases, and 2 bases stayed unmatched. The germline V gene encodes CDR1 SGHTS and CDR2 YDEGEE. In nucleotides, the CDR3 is TGTGCCAGCAGCCTGGGACTAGCGGGGTACAATGAGCAGTTCTTC. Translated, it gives CASSLGLAGYNEQFF. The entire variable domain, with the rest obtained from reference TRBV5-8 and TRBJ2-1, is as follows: EAGVTQSPTHLIKTRGQQATLRCSPISGHTSVYWYQQALGLGLQFLLWYDEGEERNRGNFPPRFSGRQFPNYSSELNVNALELEDSALYLCASSLGLAGYNEQFFGPGTRLTVL.

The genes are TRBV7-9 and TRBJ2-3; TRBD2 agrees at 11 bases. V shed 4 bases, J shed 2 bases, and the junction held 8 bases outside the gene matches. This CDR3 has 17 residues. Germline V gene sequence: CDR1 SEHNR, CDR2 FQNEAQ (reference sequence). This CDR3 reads CASSYNLAGGITDTQYF. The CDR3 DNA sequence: TGTGCCAGCAGCTATAATCTAGCGGGGGGCATCACAGATACGCAGTATTTT. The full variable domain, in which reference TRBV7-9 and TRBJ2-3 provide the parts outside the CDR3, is DTGVSQNPRHKITKRGQNVTFRCDPISEHNRLYWYRQTLGQGPEFLTYFQNEAQLEKSRLLSDRFSAERPKGSFSTLEIQRTEQGDSAMYLCASSYNLAGGITDTQYFGPGTRLTVL.

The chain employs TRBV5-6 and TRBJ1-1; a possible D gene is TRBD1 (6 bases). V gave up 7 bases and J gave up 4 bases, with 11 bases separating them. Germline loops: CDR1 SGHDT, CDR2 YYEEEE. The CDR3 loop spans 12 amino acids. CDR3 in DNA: TGTGCCAGCTCCCGGGGGCCCACTGAAGCTTTCTTT. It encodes CASSRGPTEAFF.